This TCR beta chain is from a study of T cells in Graves' hyperthyroidism and ophthalmopathy. V was pared by 6 bases and J by 2 bases, with 7 bases between. CDR1 and CDR2 (germline): KGHDR, SFDVKD. The CDR3 consists of 14 residues. This clonotype came up many times. TCR beta CDR3 regions were amplified from RNA transcripts. The study used the HTBI primer set for a first-round RT-PCR of the TCR CDR3. TCRdb reanalysed the multiplex PCR reads using MiXCR and keeps one entry per CDR3 protein. Of around 520,000 distinct CDR3 sequences listed, roughly an eighth are singletons. This sequence originates from a woman under 30 with Graves' hyperthyroidism. The sequencing input was blood. This chain joins TRBV24-1 and TRBJ2-6; D ambiguous. The CDR3 spells CATSTQAGANVLTF. CDR3 DNA: TGTGCCACCAGTACTCAGGCTGGGGCCAACGTCCTGACTTTC.